This T cell receptor beta chain was sequenced for a study of vaccination and CD4 T cells after COVID-19. Study context: Post-COVID sampling occurred a median about 100 days after diagnosis (range 35 to 161).

In the case of this clonotype: Its antigen is undetermined.

Study-level results: The median count of SARS-CoV-2-reactive clonotypes rose from approximately 21 to 40, not significantly.

Treatment in this sample: 10-day PBMC culture with coronavirus spike peptide pools or control peptides (ViraFEST assay). Peptide-pool expansion of antigen-specific T cells preceded TCR sequencing in ViraFEST. After being plated at over 1.5 million per well, PBMCs were cultured with about 10 IU/ml IL-2 and about 10 ug/ml peptide pools. V lost 4 bases and J lost 2, with 11 bases in between. The CDR3 extends over 14 amino acids. CDR1 and CDR2 (germline): LGHNA, YNFKEQ. The Oncomine TCR Beta short-read assay was applied to DNA of cultured CD4+ T cells. TCRdb passed the PCR reads through MiXCR, listing each CDR3 protein once. The table lists some 11,000 distinct CDR3 sequences, about 75% of them singletons, with approximately 12% in the top ten.

Sequencing input: CD4+ T cells from blood, cultured in vitro. The chain couples TRBV4-2 to TRBJ2-5, with a possible D match to TRBD2 (5 bases). This sequence was found in a human donor who had recovered from COVID-19. The CDR3 loop is CASSPSAEQETQYF. CDR3 coding DNA: TGTGCCAGCAGCCCTTCAGCGGAGCAAGAGACCCAGTACTTC.